These 2 T cell receptor beta chains came from one sample sequenced in a study of blood T cell repertoires in COVID-19 (dated by TCRdb to 2020 to 2021). The library was generated by the immunoSEQ multiplex PCR assay. TCRdb provides this immuneACCESS table in a form limited to in-frame rearrangements. Some clones are lacking; in checked studies, under half of them reflect an unresolved V gene, and why the rest are absent is not known. The sample table contains a few hundred thousand clones; only one count was recorded for approximately 89% of them. Of the sample, more than 5% is held by the ten largest clones. The source material was PBMCs or T cells enriched from blood (not recorded which). The receptors were gathered from a man between 25 and 39 years old who had recovered from COVID-19.

For this clone: Other DNA sequences in this specimen translate into the identical CDR3. The rearrangement links TRBV28 to TRBJ2-7; TRBD2 aligns across 9 bases. CDR3 length: 14 amino acids. Trimming cost V 2 bases and J 2 bases; bases outside gene matches: 1. Germline V gene sequence: CDR1 MDHEN, CDR2 SYDVKM. The CDR3 sequence: CASSLAGGTYEQYF. The CDR3 bases are TGTGCCAGCAGTTTAGCGGGGGGGACCTACGAGCAGTACTTC.

This sequence joins TRBV4-1 and TRBJ1-2; D is possibly TRBD1 (6 bases). The CDR3 extends over 16 amino acids. Trimming pared 0 bases from V and 8 bases from J, leaving 19 bases between. Germline assignment: CDR1 MGHRA and CDR2 YSYEKL. The CDR3 nucleotides are TGCGCCAGCAGCCAAGATGCGGTGGGGGCAGGTTCGGGCTACACCTTC. Residues: CASSQDAVGAGSGYTF.